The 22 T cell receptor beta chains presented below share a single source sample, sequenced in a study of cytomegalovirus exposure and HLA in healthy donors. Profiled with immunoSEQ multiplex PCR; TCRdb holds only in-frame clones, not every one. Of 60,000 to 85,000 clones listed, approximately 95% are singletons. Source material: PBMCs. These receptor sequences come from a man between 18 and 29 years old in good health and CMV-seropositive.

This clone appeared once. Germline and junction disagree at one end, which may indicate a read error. The CDR3 region is CASRFTGGILVF. The CDR3 bases are TGTGCCAGCAGGTTTACAGGGGGAATTCTAGTCTTC. The V call is TRBV6-1, the J call TRBJ2-1; 8 nucleotides agree with TRBD1. Germline V gene sequence: CDR1 MNHNS, CDR2 SASEGT. This CDR3 spans 12 amino acids.

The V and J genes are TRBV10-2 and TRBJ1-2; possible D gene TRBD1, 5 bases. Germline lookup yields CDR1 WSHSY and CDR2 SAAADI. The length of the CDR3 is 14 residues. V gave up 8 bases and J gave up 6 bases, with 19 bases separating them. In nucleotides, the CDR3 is TGCGCCAGCGGCTTCGGGGGGGACGTGAATGGCTACACCTTC. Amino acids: CASGFGGDVNGYTF.

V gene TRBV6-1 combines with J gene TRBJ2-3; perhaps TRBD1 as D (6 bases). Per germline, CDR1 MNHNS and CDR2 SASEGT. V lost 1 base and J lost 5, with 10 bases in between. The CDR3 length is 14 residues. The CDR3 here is CASSEGQGKDTQYF. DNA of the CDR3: TGTGCCAGCAGTGAAGGGCAGGGGAAAGATACGCAGTATTTT.

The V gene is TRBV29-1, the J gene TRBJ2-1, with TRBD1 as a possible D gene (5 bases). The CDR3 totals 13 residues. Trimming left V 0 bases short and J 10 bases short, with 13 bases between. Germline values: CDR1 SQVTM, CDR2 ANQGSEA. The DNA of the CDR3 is TGCAGCGTTGAAGACCAGGGCGTGGGGGAGCAGTTCTTC. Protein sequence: CSVEDQGVGEQFF.

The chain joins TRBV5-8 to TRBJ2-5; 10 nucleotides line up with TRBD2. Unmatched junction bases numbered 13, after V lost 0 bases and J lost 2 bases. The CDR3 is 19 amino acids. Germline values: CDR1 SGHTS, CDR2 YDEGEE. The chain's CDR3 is CASSLETSGTGVLQETQYF. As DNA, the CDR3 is TGTGCCAGCAGCTTGGAAACTAGCGGGACGGGGGTACTACAAGAGACCCAGTACTTC.

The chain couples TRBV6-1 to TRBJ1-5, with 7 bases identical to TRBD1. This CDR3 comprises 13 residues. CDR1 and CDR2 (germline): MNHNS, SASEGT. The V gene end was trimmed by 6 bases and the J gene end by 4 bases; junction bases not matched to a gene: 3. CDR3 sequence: CASRGQVNQPQHF. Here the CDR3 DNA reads TGTGCCAGCAGAGGACAGGTTAATCAGCCCCAGCATTTT.

The chain's CDR3 is CAIGDISNQPQHF. CDR3 bases: TGTGCCATCGGGGACATTAGCAATCAGCCCCAGCATTTT. The genes are TRBV10-3 and TRBJ1-5; D possibly corresponds to TRBD1 (6 bases). Germline CDR1 is ENHRY and CDR2 is SYGVKD. V was trimmed by 8 bases and J by 0 bases, leaving 8 bases between them. The CDR3 consists of 13 residues.

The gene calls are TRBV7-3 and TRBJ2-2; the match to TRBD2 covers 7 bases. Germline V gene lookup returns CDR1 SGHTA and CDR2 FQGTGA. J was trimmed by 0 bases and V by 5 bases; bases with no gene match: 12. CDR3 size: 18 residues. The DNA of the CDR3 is TGTGCCAGCAGCCGCATCCCCCCTAGCGGACCGAACACCGGGGAGCTGTTTTTT. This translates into CASSRIPPSGPNTGELFF.

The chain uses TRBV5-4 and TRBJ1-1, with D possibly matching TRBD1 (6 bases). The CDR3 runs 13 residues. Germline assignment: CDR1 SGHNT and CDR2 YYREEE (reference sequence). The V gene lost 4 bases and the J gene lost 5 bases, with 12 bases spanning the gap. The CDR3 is CASSTGIGTEAFF. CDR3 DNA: TGTGCCAGCAGCACAGGGATTGGTACTGAAGCTTTCTTT.

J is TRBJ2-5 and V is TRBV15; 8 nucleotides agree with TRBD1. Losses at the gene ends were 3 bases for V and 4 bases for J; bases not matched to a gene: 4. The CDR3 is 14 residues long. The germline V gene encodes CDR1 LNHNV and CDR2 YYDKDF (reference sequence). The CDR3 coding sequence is TGTGCCACCAGCAGGACAGGGGTGCGAGAGACCCAGTACTTC. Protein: CATSRTGVRETQYF.

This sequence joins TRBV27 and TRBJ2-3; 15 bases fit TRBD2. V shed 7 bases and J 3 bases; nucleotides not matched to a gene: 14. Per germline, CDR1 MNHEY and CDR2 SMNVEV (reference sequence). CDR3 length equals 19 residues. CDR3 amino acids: CASNPYPGLAGGPTDTQYF. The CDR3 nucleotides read TGTGCCAGCAACCCCTACCCAGGACTAGCGGGAGGGCCTACAGATACGCAGTATTTT.

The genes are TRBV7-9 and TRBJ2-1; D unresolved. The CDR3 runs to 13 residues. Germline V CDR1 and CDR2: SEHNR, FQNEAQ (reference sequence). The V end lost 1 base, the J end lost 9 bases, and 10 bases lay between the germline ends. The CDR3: CASSLEPPLEQFF. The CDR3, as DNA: TGTGCCAGCAGCTTAGAGCCTCCGCTTGAGCAGTTCTTC.

CDR3 amino acids: CASSSLAGGVDTQYF. The CDR3 nucleotides are TGTGCCAGCAGTTCGCTAGCGGGAGGGGTGGATACGCAGTATTTT. The rearrangement uses TRBV6-6 and TRBJ2-3, with TRBD2 identical over 12 bases. Germline CDR1 and CDR2: MNHNY and SVGAGI (reference sequence). This CDR3 comprises 15 residues. After removal of 4 bases from V and 6 bases from J, the junction contained 5 bases not matched to a gene.

The CDR3 region is CASSLADTQYF. As DNA, the CDR3 is TGCGCCAGCAGCCTCGCAGATACGCAGTATTTT. The rearrangement uses TRBV5-1 and TRBJ2-3; D is uncertain. The CDR3 sequence is 11 residues long. V lost 4 bases and J lost 4, with 4 bases in between. Germline CDR1 and CDR2: SGHRS and YFSETQ.

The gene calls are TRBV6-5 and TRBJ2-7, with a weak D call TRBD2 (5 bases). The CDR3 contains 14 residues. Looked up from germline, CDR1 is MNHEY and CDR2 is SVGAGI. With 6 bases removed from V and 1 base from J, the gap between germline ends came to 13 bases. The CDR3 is CASREVAESYEQYF. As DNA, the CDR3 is TGTGCCAGCAGGGAGGTGGCAGAATCCTACGAGCAGTACTTC.

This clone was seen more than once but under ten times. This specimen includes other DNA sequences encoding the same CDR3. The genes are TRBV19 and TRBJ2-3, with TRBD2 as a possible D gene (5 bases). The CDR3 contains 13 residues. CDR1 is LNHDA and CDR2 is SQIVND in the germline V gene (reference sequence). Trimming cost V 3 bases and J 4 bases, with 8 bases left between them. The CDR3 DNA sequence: TGTGCCAGTAGTATTGGACTGGCAGATACGCAGTATTTT. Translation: CASSIGLADTQYF.

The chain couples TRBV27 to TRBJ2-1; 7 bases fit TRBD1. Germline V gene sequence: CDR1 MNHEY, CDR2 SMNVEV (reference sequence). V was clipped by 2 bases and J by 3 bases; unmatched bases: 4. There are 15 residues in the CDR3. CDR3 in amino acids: CASSLEGQYYNEQFF. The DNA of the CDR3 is TGTGCCAGCAGTTTAGAGGGACAGTACTACAATGAGCAGTTCTTC.

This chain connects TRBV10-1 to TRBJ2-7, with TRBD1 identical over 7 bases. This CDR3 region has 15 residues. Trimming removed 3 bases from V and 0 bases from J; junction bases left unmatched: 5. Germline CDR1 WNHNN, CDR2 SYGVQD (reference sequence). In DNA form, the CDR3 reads TGCGCCAGCAGTGACCCCCGGGACAGCTCCTACGAGCAGTACTTC. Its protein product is CASSDPRDSSYEQYF.

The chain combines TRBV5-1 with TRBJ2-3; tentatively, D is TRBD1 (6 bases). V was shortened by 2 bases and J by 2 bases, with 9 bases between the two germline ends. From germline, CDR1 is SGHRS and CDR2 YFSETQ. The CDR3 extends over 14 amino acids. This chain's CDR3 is CASSLGQLTDTQYF. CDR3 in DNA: TGCGCCAGCAGCTTAGGACAGCTCACAGATACGCAGTATTTT.

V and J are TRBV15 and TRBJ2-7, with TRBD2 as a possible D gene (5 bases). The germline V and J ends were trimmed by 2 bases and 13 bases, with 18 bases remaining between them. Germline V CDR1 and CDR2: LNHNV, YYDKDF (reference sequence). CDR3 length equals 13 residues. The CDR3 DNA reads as TGTGCCACCAGCAGAATCGGGATCTCTACGATTTACTTC. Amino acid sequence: CATSRIGISTIYF.

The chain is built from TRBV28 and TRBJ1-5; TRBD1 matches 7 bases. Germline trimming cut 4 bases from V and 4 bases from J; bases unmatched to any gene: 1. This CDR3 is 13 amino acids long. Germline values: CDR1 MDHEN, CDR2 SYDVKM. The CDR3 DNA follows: TGTGCCAGCAGTTCACAGGGGAATCAGCCCCAGCATTTT. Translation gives CASSSQGNQPQHF.

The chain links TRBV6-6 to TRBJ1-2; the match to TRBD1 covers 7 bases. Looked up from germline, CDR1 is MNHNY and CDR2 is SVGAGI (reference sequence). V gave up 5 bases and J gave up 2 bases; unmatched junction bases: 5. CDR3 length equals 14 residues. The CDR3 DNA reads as TGTGCCAGCAGTCAGCCGACAGGGAACTATGGCTACACCTTC. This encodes CASSQPTGNYGYTF.